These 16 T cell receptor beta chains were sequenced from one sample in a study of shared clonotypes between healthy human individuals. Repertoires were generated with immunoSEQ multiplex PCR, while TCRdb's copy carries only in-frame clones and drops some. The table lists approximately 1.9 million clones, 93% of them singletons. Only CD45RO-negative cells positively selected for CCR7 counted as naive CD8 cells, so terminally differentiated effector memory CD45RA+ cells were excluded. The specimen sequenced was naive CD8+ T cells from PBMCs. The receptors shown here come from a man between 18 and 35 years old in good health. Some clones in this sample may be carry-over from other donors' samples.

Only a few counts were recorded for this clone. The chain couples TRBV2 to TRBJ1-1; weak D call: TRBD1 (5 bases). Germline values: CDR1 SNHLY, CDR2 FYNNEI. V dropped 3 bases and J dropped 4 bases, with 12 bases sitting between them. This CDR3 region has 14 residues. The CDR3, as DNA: TGTGCCAGCAGTGATTTAGGGGAGGGCACTGAAGCTTTCTTT. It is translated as CASSDLGEGTEAFF.

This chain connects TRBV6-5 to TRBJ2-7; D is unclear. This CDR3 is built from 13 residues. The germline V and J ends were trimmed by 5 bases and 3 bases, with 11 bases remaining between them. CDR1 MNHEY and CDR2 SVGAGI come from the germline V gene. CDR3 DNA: TGTGCCAGCAGTCCTACACCGAACTACGAGCAGTACTTC. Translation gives CASSPTPNYEQYF.

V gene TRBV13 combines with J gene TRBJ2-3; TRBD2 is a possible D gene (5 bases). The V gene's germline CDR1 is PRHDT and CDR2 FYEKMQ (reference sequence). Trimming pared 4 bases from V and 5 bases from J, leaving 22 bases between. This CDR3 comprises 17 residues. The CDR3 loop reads CASSSSSEVGPGDTQYF. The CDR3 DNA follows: TGTGCCAGCAGCTCCAGTAGCGAAGTAGGGCCGGGAGATACGCAGTATTTT. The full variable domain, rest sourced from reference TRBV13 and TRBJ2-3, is AAGVIQSPRHLIKEKRETATLKCYPIPRHDTVYWYQQGPGQDPQFLISFYEKMQSDKGSIPDRFSAQQFSDYHSELNMSSLELGDSALYFCASSSSSEVGPGDTQYFGPGTRLTVL.

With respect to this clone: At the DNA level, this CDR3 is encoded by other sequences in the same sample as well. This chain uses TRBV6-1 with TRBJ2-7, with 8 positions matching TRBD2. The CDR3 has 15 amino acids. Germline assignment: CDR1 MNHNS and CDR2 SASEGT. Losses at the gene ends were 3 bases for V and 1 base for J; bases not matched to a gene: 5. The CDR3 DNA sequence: TGTGCCAGCAGTGAGGTAGCGGGACTATCCTACGAGCAGTACTTC. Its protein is CASSEVAGLSYEQYF.

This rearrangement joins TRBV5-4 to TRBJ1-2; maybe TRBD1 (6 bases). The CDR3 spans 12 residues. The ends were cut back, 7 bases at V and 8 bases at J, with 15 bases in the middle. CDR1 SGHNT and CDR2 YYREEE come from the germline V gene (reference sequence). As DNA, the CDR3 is TGTGCCAGCGCGAGGGGGATGTTGGGCTACACCTTC. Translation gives CASARGMLGYTF.

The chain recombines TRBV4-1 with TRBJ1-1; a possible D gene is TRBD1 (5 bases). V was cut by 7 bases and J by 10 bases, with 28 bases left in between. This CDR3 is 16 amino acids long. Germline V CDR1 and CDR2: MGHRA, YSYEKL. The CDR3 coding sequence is TGCGCCAGCACCCCCAATCCAGGAGGGGATTGGAGAAGAGCTTTCTTT. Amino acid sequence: CASTPNPGGDWRRAFF.

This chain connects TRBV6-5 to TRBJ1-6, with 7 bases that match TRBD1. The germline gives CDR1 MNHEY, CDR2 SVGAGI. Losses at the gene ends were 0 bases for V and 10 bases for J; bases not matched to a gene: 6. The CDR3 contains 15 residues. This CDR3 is CASSYSGVQGSPLHF. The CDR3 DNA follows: TGTGCCAGCAGTTACTCGGGGGTACAGGGGTCACCCCTCCACTTT.

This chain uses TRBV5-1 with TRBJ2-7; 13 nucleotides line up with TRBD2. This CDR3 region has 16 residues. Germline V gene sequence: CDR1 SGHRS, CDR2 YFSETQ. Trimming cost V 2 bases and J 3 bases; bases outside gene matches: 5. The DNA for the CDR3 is TGCGCCAGCAGCTTAGGACTAGCGGGAGACATCTACGAGCAGTACTTC. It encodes CASSLGLAGDIYEQYF.

The CDR3 loop is CASSEPREPPHEQFF. The CDR3 bases are TGTGCCAGCAGTGAACCCAGGGAACCCCCCCATGAGCAGTTCTTC. The rearrangement links TRBV6-1 to TRBJ2-1, with D possibly TRBD1 on 5 matching bases. This CDR3 region has 15 residues. V was clipped by 2 bases and J by 8 bases, with 16 bases between them. Looked up from germline, CDR1 is MNHNS and CDR2 is SASEGT.

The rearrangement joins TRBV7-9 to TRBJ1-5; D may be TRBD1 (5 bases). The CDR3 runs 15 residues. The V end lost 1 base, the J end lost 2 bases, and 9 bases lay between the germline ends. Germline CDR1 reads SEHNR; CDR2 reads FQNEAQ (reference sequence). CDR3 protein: CASSLGGRGNQPQHF. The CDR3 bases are TGTGCCAGCAGCTTAGGGGGACGGGGCAATCAGCCCCAGCATTTT.

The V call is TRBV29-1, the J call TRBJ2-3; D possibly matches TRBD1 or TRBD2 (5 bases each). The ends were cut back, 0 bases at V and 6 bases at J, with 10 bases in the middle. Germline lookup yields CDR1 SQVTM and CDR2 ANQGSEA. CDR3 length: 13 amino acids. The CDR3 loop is CSVEEGVGDTQYF. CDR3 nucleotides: TGCAGCGTTGAAGAGGGGGTCGGGGATACGCAGTATTTT.

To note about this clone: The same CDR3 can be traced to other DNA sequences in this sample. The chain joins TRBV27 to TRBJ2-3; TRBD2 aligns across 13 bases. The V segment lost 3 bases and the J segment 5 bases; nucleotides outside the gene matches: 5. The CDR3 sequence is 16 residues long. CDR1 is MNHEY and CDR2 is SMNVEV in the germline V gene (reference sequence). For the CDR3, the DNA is TGTGCCAGCAGTTTGGTACTAGCGGGAGGGGTAGATACGCAGTATTTT. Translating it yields CASSLVLAGGVDTQYF.

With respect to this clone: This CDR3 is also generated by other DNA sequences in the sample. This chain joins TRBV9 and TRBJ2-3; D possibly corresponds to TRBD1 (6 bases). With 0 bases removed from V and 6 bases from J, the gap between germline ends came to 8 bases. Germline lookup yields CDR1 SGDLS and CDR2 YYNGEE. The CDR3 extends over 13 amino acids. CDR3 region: CASSVAGADTQYF. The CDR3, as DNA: TGTGCCAGCAGCGTAGCAGGGGCGGATACGCAGTATTTT.

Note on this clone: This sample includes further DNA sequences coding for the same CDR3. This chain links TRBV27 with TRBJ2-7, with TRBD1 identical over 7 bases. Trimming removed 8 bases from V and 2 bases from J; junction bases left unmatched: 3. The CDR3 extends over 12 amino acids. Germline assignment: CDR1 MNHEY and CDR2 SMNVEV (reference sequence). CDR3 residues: CASRGQAYEQYF. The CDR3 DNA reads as TGTGCCAGCCGAGGACAGGCCTACGAGCAGTACTTC.

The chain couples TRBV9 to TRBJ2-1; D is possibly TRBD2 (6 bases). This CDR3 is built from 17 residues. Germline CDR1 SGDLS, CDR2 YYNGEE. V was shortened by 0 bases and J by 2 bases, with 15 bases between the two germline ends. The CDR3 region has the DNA TGTGCCAGCAGCGTAGAGGGCGGGACGGGCCCCTACAATGAGCAGTTCTTC. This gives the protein CASSVEGGTGPYNEQFF. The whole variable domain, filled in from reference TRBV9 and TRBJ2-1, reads DSGVTQTPKHLITATGQRVTLRCSPRSGDLSVYWYQQSLDQGLQFLIQYYNGEERAKGNILERFSAQQFPDLHSELNLSSLELGDSALYFCASSVEGGTGPYNEQFFGPGTRLTVL.

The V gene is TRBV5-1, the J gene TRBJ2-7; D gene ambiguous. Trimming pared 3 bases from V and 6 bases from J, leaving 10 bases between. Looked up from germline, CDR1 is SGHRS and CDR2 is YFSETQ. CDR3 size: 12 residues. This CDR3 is CASSSLSGEQYF. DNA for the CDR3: TGCGCCAGCAGCTCATTGTCAGGCGAGCAGTACTTC. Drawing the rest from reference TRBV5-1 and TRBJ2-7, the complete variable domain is KAGVTQTPRYLIKTRGQQVTLSCSPISGHRSVSWYQQTPGQGLQFLFEYFSETQRNKGNFPGRFSGRQFSNSRSEMNVSTLELGDSALYLCASSSLSGEQYFGPGTRLTVT.